This T cell receptor beta chain came from a study of CD4 T cells in relation to SARS-CoV-2 and coronaviruses. Across the whole study: The restricting HLA molecule for shared crossreactive spike epitopes was mapped.

The unexposed donors gave CD4+ T cells in about 2010-2019, prior to COVID-19. Cryopreserved PBMCs were CD4-enriched, then split into naive and memory cells. Trimming removed 4 bases at V and 5 bases at J, with 14 bases between. CDR3 length: 14 residues. From germline, CDR1 is MNHEY and CDR2 SVGAGI. Sequenced by immunoSEQ multiplex PCR; TCRdb stores in-frame clones only, minus some. The repertoire holds 65,000 or so clones, less than 95% seen once, with roughly 0.14% in the top ten. This sequence joins TRBV6-5 and TRBJ1-2; D remains unclear. The sequenced sample was naive CD4+ T cells from PBMCs. Subset indicated: naive CD4+ T cells isolated by negative enrichment. The receptor's source is a human donor in good health. DNA of the CDR3: TGTGCCAGCAGTTCCCCACGACAAAGTTATGGCTACACCTTC. Protein product: CASSSPRQSYGYTF.